Listed below are T cell receptor beta chains from one sample, sequenced in a study of lymphopenia after photon versus proton radiotherapy. The table came from immunoSEQ multiplex PCR; TCRdb's copy has only in-frame clones and leaves some out. The repertoire has more than 25,000 clones, roughly 90% of them found once; the top ten carry approximately 18%. Sequencing was performed on peripheral blood, taken from a patient treated with photon-based radiotherapy. These receptors all come from a man aged 50 to 59 with gastric cancer. Both conserved end residues are part of each CDR3. D genes are given only for firm matches. Where a row states a size, it is once, few, many or the class of an expanded clone; other rows omit it.

v_gene	d_gene	abundance	j_gene	len	CDR3nt	CDR3aa
TRBV6-6	TRBD1	-	TRBJ1-2	12	TGTGCCAGCAGCCTTACAGGGGAGGGCTACACCTTC	CASSLTGEGYTF
TRBV7-9	-	once	TRBJ2-1	13	TGTGCCAGCAGCTTAGGGGGGCGGAGTGAGCAGTTCTTC	CASSLGGRSEQFF
TRBV4-3	TRBD2	-	TRBJ2-3	20	TGCGCCAGCAGCCAAGGGCAGGCTAGCGGGTTCGTTTTTGGCACAGATACGCAGTATTTT	CASSQGQASGFVFGTDTQYF
TRBV30	-	-	TRBJ2-3	13	TGTGCCTGCGAAGGGGCAGGGAGAGATACGCAGTATTTT	CACEGAGRDTQYF
TRBV5-6	-	-	TRBJ2-5	13	TGTGCCAGCAGCGCAACCGACAGGGAGACCCAGTACTTC	CASSATDRETQYF
TRBV19	-	-	TRBJ1-6	15	TGTGCCAGTAACCTAAGGAGCTCCTATAATTCACCCCTCCACTTT	CASNLRSSYNSPLHF
TRBV5-1	-	-	TRBJ2-5	14	TGCGCCAGCAGCTTGGGAGACATTCAAGAGACCCAGTACTTC	CASSLGDIQETQYF
TRBV6-1	-	once	TRBJ2-1	15	TGTGCCAGCAGTGAACAGGGCCTTTCCTACAATGAGCAGTTCTTC	CASSEQGLSYNEQFF
TRBV27	TRBD2	-	TRBJ2-1	17	TGTGCCAGCAGTCACCTGAATAGCGGGGGGCCATCCGGTGAGCAGTTCTTC	CASSHLNSGGPSGEQFF
TRBV7-9	-	-	TRBJ1-6	17	TGTGCCAGCAGCTTAGCGATCACAGGCATCTATAATTCACCCCTCCACTTT	CASSLAITGIYNSPLHF
TRBV5-6	-	-	TRBJ2-7	14	TGTGCCAGCAGCACCGGGACTGGAATCTACGAGCAGTACTTC	CASSTGTGIYEQYF
TRBV7-9	-	-	TRBJ2-2	16	TGTGCCAGCAGCTCCATAGACAGTTATTACACCGGGGAGCTGTTTTTT	CASSSIDSYYTGELFF
TRBV5-1	-	-	TRBJ2-3	11	TGCGCCAGCAGCTCCACAGATACGCAGTATTTT	CASSSTDTQYF
TRBV30	-	-	TRBJ2-5	15	TGTGCCTGGAGTGTAGGGGTCCCTTCCAAGAAGACCCAGTACTTC	CAWSVGVPSKKTQYF
TRBV28	-	-	TRBJ2-5	11	TGTGCCAGCAGTACCCGGGAGACCCAGTACTTC	CASSTRETQYF
TRBV9	-	-	TRBJ2-2	14	TGTGCCAGCCGGCCATTCACGAAACCCGGGGAGCTGTTTTTT	CASRPFTKPGELFF
TRBV7-9	-	-	TRBJ2-5	15	TGTGCCAGCAGCTTAGGGGCGGGCCCCCAAGAGACCCAGTACTTC	CASSLGAGPQETQYF
TRBV18	-	-	TRBJ2-7	11	TGTGCCAGCTCACCAGGTTTCGAGCAGTACTTC	CASSPGFEQYF
TRBV4-1	TRBD1	-	TRBJ2-7	14	TGCGCCAGCAGCCCCGACAGGGGATGGGACGAGCAGTACTTC	CASSPDRGWDEQYF
TRBV5-5	-	-	TRBJ1-2	12	TGTGCCAGCAGCTTGATCACAAGTAGCTACACCTTC	CASSLITSSYTF
TRBV4-1	-	once	TRBJ1-1	13	TGCGCCAGCAGCCAAGTGGGGGGGGCGGAAGCTTTCTTT	CASSQVGGAEAFF
TRBV6-6	TRBD1	-	TRBJ2-1	16	TGTGCCAGCAGTTACGCTCCGGGACAGGGGTTCAATGAGCAGTTCTTC	CASSYAPGQGFNEQFF
TRBV7-3	TRBD2	-	TRBJ2-6	19	TGTGCCAGCAGCCCCCGGACTAGCGGGGACTACTCTGGGGCCAACGTCCTGACTTTC	CASSPRTSGDYSGANVLTF
TRBV11-3	TRBD1	-	TRBJ2-5	16	TGTGCCAGCAGCTTAGGCACAGGGGGCGCGGTAGAGACCCAGTACTTC	CASSLGTGGAVETQYF
TRBV6-4	TRBD2	-	TRBJ2-1	16	TGTGCCAGCAGTGAGGGGCCAGCGGGGGGGCATAATGAGCAGTTCTTC	CASSEGPAGGHNEQFF
TRBV27	TRBD2	-	TRBJ2-1	15	TGTGCCAGCAGTCTTAGCGGGGGGGCCTACAATGAGCAGTTCTTC	CASSLSGGAYNEQFF
TRBV5-1	TRBD2	-	TRBJ2-3	17	TGCGCCAGCAGCTTGGGACTAGCGGGGGCCTACACAGATACGCAGTATTTT	CASSLGLAGAYTDTQYF
TRBV15	-	-	TRBJ2-4	12	TGTGCCACCAGAGACACCAAAAACATTCAGTACTTC	CATRDTKNIQYF
TRBV18	-	-	TRBJ1-4	13	TGTGCCAGCTCAGGCTGGGTATACGAACAACTGTTTTTT	CASSGWVYEQLFF
TRBV14	TRBD1	-	TRBJ2-5	13	TGTGCCAGCAGACAGACAGGGAAGGAGACCCAGTACTTC	CASRQTGKETQYF
TRBV11-2	TRBD1	-	TRBJ1-2	14	TGTGCCAGCAGCCGACAGGGAACTAACTATGGCTACACCTTC	CASSRQGTNYGYTF
TRBV5-5	-	-	TRBJ2-2	16	TGTGCCACCAGTCCCGCAGGACATACGGGTACCGGGGAGCTGTTTTTT	CATSPAGHTGTGELFF
TRBV4-3	-	-	TRBJ1-2	15	TGCGCCAGCAGCCAAGACCGCTACCAGCGGGGAGGCTACACCTTC	CASSQDRYQRGGYTF
TRBV9	-	-	TRBJ1-1	13	TGTGCCAGCAGCGCCGGCCTGAACACTGAAGCTTTCTTT	CASSAGLNTEAFF
TRBV19	TRBD2	once	TRBJ2-3	16	TGTGCCAGTAGAAATGGGCTAGCGGGCCTCACAGATACGCAGTATTTT	CASRNGLAGLTDTQYF
TRBV9	TRBD2	-	TRBJ2-5	16	TGTGCCAGCAGCCCACCGGGGAGGGAGGGAAGAGAGACCCAGTACTTC	CASSPPGREGRETQYF
TRBV7-2	-	-	TRBJ1-2	14	TGTGCCAGCAGCTTCCAACAGGGAATTGGTGGCTACACCTTC	CASSFQQGIGGYTF
TRBV18	TRBD1	-	TRBJ2-2	16	TGTGCCAGCTCATCAACAGGGGCTACGAACACCGGGGAGCTGTTTTTT	CASSSTGATNTGELFF
TRBV7-2	-	once	TRBJ2-5	14	TGTGCCAGCAGCTTAGGAGGCCTCCCCAAGACCCAGTACTTC	CASSLGGLPKTQYF
TRBV2	-	-	TRBJ1-6	16	TGTGCCAGCAGTGACGGCGCCTTAAGGTATAATTCACCCCTCCACTTT	CASSDGALRYNSPLHF
TRBV19	TRBD1	-	TRBJ1-1	13	TGTGCCAGTAGTGTGGACAGGGGGACTGAAGCTTTCTTT	CASSVDRGTEAFF
TRBV11-1	-	-	TRBJ2-2	12	TGTGCCAGCAGCTTAGTGGACGGGGAGCTGTTTTTT	CASSLVDGELFF
TRBV6-1	-	-	TRBJ2-2	14	TGTGCCAGCACCGGGCCAGGGAGAACCGGGGAGCTGTTTTTT	CASTGPGRTGELFF
TRBV6-1	TRBD1	few	TRBJ2-6	15	TGTGCCACCTCCGGGACAGGGACTGGGGCCAACGTCCTGACTTTC	CATSGTGTGANVLTF
TRBV20-1	-	-	TRBJ2-1	10	TGCAGTGCTAGCGGACTAGAGCAGTTCTTC	CSASGLEQFF